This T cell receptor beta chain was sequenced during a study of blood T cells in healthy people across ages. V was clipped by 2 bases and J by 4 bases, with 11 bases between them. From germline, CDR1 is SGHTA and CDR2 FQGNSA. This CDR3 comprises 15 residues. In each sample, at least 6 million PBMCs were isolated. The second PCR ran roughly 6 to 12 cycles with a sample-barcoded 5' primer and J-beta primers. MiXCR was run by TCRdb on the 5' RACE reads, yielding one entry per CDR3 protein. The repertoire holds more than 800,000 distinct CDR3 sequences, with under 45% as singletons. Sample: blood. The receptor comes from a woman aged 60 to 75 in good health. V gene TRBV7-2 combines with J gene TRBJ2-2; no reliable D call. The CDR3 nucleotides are TGTGCCAGCAGCTTAACGTCTGTCCGCACCGGGGAGCTGTTTTTT. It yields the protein CASSLTSVRTGELFF.